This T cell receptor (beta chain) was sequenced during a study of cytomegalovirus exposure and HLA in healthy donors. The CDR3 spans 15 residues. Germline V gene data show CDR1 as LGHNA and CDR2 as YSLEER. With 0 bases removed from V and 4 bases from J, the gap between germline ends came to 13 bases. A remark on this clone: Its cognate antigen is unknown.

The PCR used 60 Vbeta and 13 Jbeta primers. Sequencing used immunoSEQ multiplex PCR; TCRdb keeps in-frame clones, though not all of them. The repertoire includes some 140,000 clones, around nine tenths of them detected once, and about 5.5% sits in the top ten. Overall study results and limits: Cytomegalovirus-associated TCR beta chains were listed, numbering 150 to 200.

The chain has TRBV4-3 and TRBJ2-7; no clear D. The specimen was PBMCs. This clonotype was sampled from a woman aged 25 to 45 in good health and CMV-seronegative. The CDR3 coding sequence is TGCGCCAGCAGCCAAGAAGCGTACCTCGGGTACGAGCAGTACTTC. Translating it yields CASSQEAYLGYEQYF.